This passage covers 10 T cell receptor beta chains from one sample sequenced in a study of OX40 agonist ivuxolimab in advanced cancers. The method was immunoSEQ multiplex PCR; TCRdb's version includes in-frame clones alone and lacks a portion of them. The top ten hold approximately 1.7% of the sample, which has tens of thousands of clones, approximately 79% seen once. Material: CD4+ or CD8+ T cells sorted from blood, obtained in a trial of the OX40 agonist ivuxolimab. Every receptor here comes from an adult with an advanced solid tumor such as melanoma, head and neck, liver or kidney cancer.

The chain recombines TRBV7-9 with TRBJ1-2; the match to TRBD1 covers 9 bases. CDR1 is SEHNR and CDR2 is FQNEAQ in the germline V gene (reference sequence). The CDR3 is made up of 13 amino acids. Germline trimming cut 6 bases from V and 8 bases from J; bases unmatched to any gene: 7. The CDR3 region has the DNA TGTGCCAGCAGAATCGACAGGGGGGGCGGCTACACCTTC. Translated: CASRIDRGGGYTF.

J is TRBJ2-1 and V is TRBV7-8; TRBD1 aligns across 7 bases. The length of the CDR3 is 17 residues. V gave up 4 bases and J gave up 0 bases; unmatched junction bases: 9. Germline V lookup: CDR1 SGHVS, CDR2 FQNEAQ. The CDR3 here is CASSSTRQGSSYNEQFF. CDR3 DNA sequence: TGTGCCAGCAGCTCAACTCGACAGGGAAGCTCCTACAATGAGCAGTTCTTC.

CDR3 in DNA: TGTGCCAGTAGTATCGCTGGAGAAAAACTGTTTTTT. This encodes CASSIAGEKLFF. This chain connects TRBV19 to TRBJ1-4; D gene ambiguous. CDR3 size: 12 residues. V was pared by 3 bases and J by 8 bases, with 7 bases between. Per germline, CDR1 LNHDA and CDR2 SQIVND (reference sequence).

CDR3 in amino acids: CASSPPRTVDYGYTF. CDR3 DNA: TGTGCCAGCTCACCACCCCGGACCGTCGACTATGGCTACACCTTC. The chain recombines TRBV18 with TRBJ1-2, with D unresolved. This CDR3 region has 15 residues. Germline V lookup: CDR1 KGHSH, CDR2 LQKENI. The V gene lost 0 bases and the J gene lost 3 bases, with 11 bases spanning the gap. Full variable domain (rest looked up from reference TRBV18 and TRBJ1-2): NAGVMQNPRHLVRRRGQEARLRCSPMKGHSHVYWYRQLPEEGLKFMVYLQKENIIDESGMPKERFSAEFPKEGPSILRIQQVVRGDSAAYFCASSPPRTVDYGYTFGSGTRLTVV.

The CDR3 DNA sequence: TGTGCCAGCAGCCGGGGGGCGGAATACGAGCAGTACTTC. Protein sequence: CASSRGAEYEQYF. The chain links TRBV6-6 to TRBJ2-7; the D gene is possibly TRBD2 (7 bases). The CDR3 extends over 13 amino acids. The V end lost 6 bases, the J end lost 4 bases, and 13 bases lay between the germline ends. In germline, CDR1 is MNHNY, CDR2 SVGAGI (reference sequence).

This chain joins TRBV6-1 and TRBJ2-1; TRBD2 might be the D (7 bases). Trimming shortened V by 5 bases and J by 9 bases, and 20 bases separated the two germline ends. The CDR3 spans 15 residues. Germline V CDR1 and CDR2: MNHNS, SASEGT. CDR3 sequence reads: CASSTNGGRAGEQFF. CDR3 nucleotides: TGTGCCAGCAGTACGAACGGGGGGCGGGCCGGTGAGCAGTTCTTC.

The chain has TRBV25-1 and TRBJ2-1; 8 bases are a match to TRBD2. The CDR3 has 14 amino acids. V shed 7 bases and J 7 bases; nucleotides not matched to a gene: 9. Per germline, CDR1 MGHDK and CDR2 SYGVNS. CDR3 sequence (DNA): TGTGCCAGCACTATGGCGGGGGGCCTGAATGAGCAGTTCTTC. Translation: CASTMAGGLNEQFF. Supplemented by reference TRBV25-1 and TRBJ2-1, the full variable domain reads EADIYQTPRYLVIGTGKKITLECSQTMGHDKMYWYQQDPGMELHLIHYSYGVNSTEKGDLSSESTVSRIRTEHFPLTLESARPSHTSQYLCASTMAGGLNEQFFGPGTRLTVL.

The chain carries TRBV6-1 and TRBJ1-2, with D possibly TRBD1 on 6 matching bases. This CDR3 spans 14 amino acids. CDR1 MNHNS and CDR2 SASEGT come from the germline V gene. V dropped 6 bases and J dropped 3 bases, with 14 bases sitting between them. CDR3 nucleotide sequence: TGTGCCAGCAGCCGGGACACGCCCTACTATGGCTACACCTTC. As protein: CASSRDTPYYGYTF.

The chain joins TRBV27 to TRBJ1-6, with D unclear. Trimming cost V 5 bases and J 10 bases, with 15 bases left between them. There are 14 residues in the CDR3. Per the germline V gene, CDR1 is MNHEY and CDR2 is SMNVEV (reference sequence). CDR3 sequence: CASSTPSRGSPLHF. The CDR3 nucleotides are TGTGCCAGCAGTACACCCTCTCGGGGATCACCCCTCCACTTT.

This chain connects TRBV30 to TRBJ1-5; maybe TRBD1 (5 bases). Trimming shortened V by 0 bases and J by 1 base, and 10 bases separated the two germline ends. CDR1 is GTSNPN, CDR2 SVGIG, per germline (reference sequence). The CDR3 consists of 15 residues. CDR3 DNA sequence: TGTGCCTGGAGTGTAGTAGGGACCAGCAATCAGCCCCAGCATTTT. This sequence encodes CAWSVVGTSNQPQHF.